The next 24 T cell receptor beta chains were all read from a single sample in a study of beta chain features in type 1 diabetes. General observations from the study: For Type 1 diabetes patients, all four CD4+ subsets carried TCRB CDR3s that were moderately but significantly shorter.

What these receptors recognize is not known. The study reverse transcribed the entire isolated RNA, so it sequenced expressed TCRB transcripts. Measured with immunoSEQ multiplex PCR; TCRdb has only the in-frame clones, and not every one. The table lists about 660,000 clones, 11% to 15% of them singletons, with 0.03% to 0.04% in the top ten. Input material: naive CD4+ T cells from blood. The source of these receptors is a man aged 18 to 35 with type 1 diabetes.

The chain combines TRBV7-2 with TRBJ2-4; D is undetermined. The CDR3 runs 13 residues. V lost 1 base and J lost 1, with 2 bases in between. Per germline, CDR1 SGHTA and CDR2 FQGNSA. The CDR3 DNA reads as TGTGCCAGCAGCTTAGAGGCCAAAAACATTCAGTACTTC. Translation: CASSLEAKNIQYF.

The chain combines TRBV7-2 with TRBJ2-4, with 8 nucleotides matching TRBD2. Germline loops: CDR1 SGHTA, CDR2 FQGNSA. With 5 bases clipped from V and 10 bases from J, the junction kept 7 bases outside the gene matches. The CDR3 covers 13 residues. CDR3 region: CASSGPGLVIQYF. The CDR3 DNA is TGTGCCAGCAGCGGGCCGGGACTAGTTATTCAGTACTTC.

V and J are TRBV19 and TRBJ1-1; D gene unclear. V was pared by 9 bases and J by 7 bases, with 24 bases between. Germline lookup yields CDR1 LNHDA and CDR2 SQIVND (reference sequence). The CDR3 has 15 residues. The CDR3 DNA follows: TGTGCCAGCCCTCGTGGAAGGGCTTCGGGAGGTGAAGCTTTCTTT. Its translation: CASPRGRASGGEAFF. Drawing the rest from reference TRBV19 and TRBJ1-1, the complete variable domain is DGGITQSPKYLFRKEGQNVTLSCEQNLNHDAMYWYRQDPGQGLRLIYYSQIVNDFQKGDIAEGYSVSREKKESFPLTVTSAQKNPTAFYLCASPRGRASGGEAFFGQGTRLTVV.

A few counts support this clone. This CDR3 is also generated by other DNA sequences in the sample. This CDR3 reads CASSPRTGGTGELFF. The CDR3 nucleotides read TGTGCCAGCTCACCAAGGACGGGAGGCACCGGGGAGCTGTTTTTT. The V and J genes are TRBV18 and TRBJ2-2; 7 bases fit TRBD2. Unmatched junction bases numbered 4, after V lost 2 bases and J lost 4 bases. Per germline, CDR1 KGHSH and CDR2 LQKENI. This CDR3 has 15 residues.

This clone was recorded a few times. The V gene is TRBV7-2, the J gene TRBJ2-7; possibly TRBD1 or TRBD2 for D (5 bases each). The CDR3 covers 14 residues. The V gene lost 3 bases and the J gene lost 7 bases, with 16 bases spanning the gap. Germline V gene data show CDR1 as SGHTA and CDR2 as FQGNSA. The CDR3 DNA sequence: TGTGCCAGCAGCTTGCAGGGAGCCCCTGGAGAGCAGTACTTC. It specifies CASSLQGAPGEQYF. Combining the CDR3 with reference TRBV7-2 and TRBJ2-7 gives the whole variable domain GAGVSQSPSNKVTEKGKDVELRCDPISGHTALYWYRQSLGQGLEFLIYFQGNSAPDKSGLPSDRFSAERTGGSVSTLTIQRTQQEDSAVYLCASSLQGAPGEQYFGPGTRLTVT.

The chain has TRBV2 and TRBJ2-7; TRBD2 is a possible D gene (6 bases). CDR1 and CDR2 (germline): SNHLY, FYNNEI. The CDR3 contains 16 residues. V was clipped by 7 bases and J by 6 bases, with 25 bases between them. The DNA of the CDR3 is TGTGCCAGCATCGAAGGGACTTCTCAGAGGCCACGCGAGCAGTACTTC. Protein sequence: CASIEGTSQRPREQYF.

This clone showed up just a few times. The chain employs TRBV4-3 and TRBJ2-7; 7 nucleotides match TRBD2. V lost 4 bases to trimming and J lost 0 bases; unmatched junction nucleotides: 12. The CDR3 loop spans 17 amino acids. The germline gives CDR1 LGHNA, CDR2 YSLEER. The CDR3 sequence: CASSPQGWGGSSYEQYF. As DNA, the CDR3 is TGCGCCAGCAGCCCCCAAGGCTGGGGAGGGAGCTCCTACGAGCAGTACTTC.

V is TRBV30 and J is TRBJ2-1; the D gene could be TRBD1 or TRBD2 (5 bases each). The CDR3 runs to 14 residues. Trimming stripped 3 bases from V and 3 bases from J, with 12 bases between. CDR1 and CDR2 from the germline V gene are GTSNPN and SVGIG (reference sequence). DNA of the CDR3: TGTGCCTGGAGCCCGGGGCTGCTCTACAATGAGCAGTTCTTC. It is translated as CAWSPGLLYNEQFF.

This chain links TRBV5-1 with TRBJ1-3; D call uncertain. This CDR3 contains 13 residues. CDR1 is SGHRS and CDR2 is YFSETQ in the germline V gene. The V gene lost 3 bases and the J gene lost 0 bases, with 4 bases spanning the gap. The CDR3 loop reads CASSSLSGNTIYF. Here the CDR3 DNA reads TGCGCCAGCAGCTCCCTCTCTGGAAACACCATATATTTT.

This sequence joins TRBV5-6 and TRBJ1-2; the D gene is possibly TRBD1 (6 bases). Germline CDR1 SGHDT, CDR2 YYEEEE. The CDR3 runs to 12 residues. The germline V and J ends were trimmed by 4 bases and 8 bases, with 12 bases remaining between them. As DNA, the CDR3 is TGTGCCAGCAGCCAACCCGGGGGCGGCTACACCTTC. Protein sequence: CASSQPGGGYTF.

This clone was seen only a few times. This chain links TRBV6-5 with TRBJ2-7, with D hard to call. The CDR3 totals 15 residues. Germline values: CDR1 MNHEY, CDR2 SVGAGI. V shed 0 bases and J shed 2 bases, with 11 bases lying between them. CDR3 sequence: CASSYSRTVTYEQYF. CDR3 nucleotides: TGTGCCAGCAGTTACTCAAGGACGGTTACCTACGAGCAGTACTTC.

This clone was detected a few times. The chain carries TRBV5-5 and TRBJ1-1; D is undetermined. The CDR3 extends over 13 amino acids. V lost 3 bases to trimming and J lost 1 base, with 7 bases between them. Germline V gene data show CDR1 as SGHKS and CDR2 as YYEKEE (reference sequence). The CDR3 bases are TGTGCCAGCAGCTATATTAAGAACACTGAAGCTTTCTTT. Its translation: CASSYIKNTEAFF.

This clone was observed a handful of times. The chain links TRBV30 to TRBJ2-7; D is possibly TRBD1 (5 bases). From germline, CDR1 is GTSNPN and CDR2 SVGIG (reference sequence). There are 13 residues in the CDR3. Trimming removed 2 bases from V and 9 bases from J, with 17 bases in between. In nucleotides, the CDR3 is TGTGCCTGGAGTCTAAGGGGCAGTCAAGGGCAGTACTTC. Its protein product is CAWSLRGSQGQYF.

This clone was observed a few times. V usage is TRBV4-1 and J usage is TRBJ1-3; TRBD1 aligns across 7 bases. From germline, CDR1 is MGHRA and CDR2 YSYEKL. V was pared by 4 bases and J by 3 bases, with 12 bases of the junction left unmatched. This CDR3 has 17 residues. This CDR3 is CASSLIATGSNGNTIYF. The CDR3 DNA reads as TGCGCCAGCAGCCTAATAGCGACAGGGAGTAATGGAAACACCATATATTTT.

In its sample, this clone was seen a few times. The CDR3 DNA sequence: TGCGCCAGCAGCCCCGACACTGGGGCTTCCGAGCAGTTCTTC. As protein: CASSPDTGASEQFF. The genes are TRBV5-1 and TRBJ2-1, with D maybe TRBD1 (5 bases). In germline, CDR1 is SGHRS, CDR2 YFSETQ. This CDR3 spans 14 amino acids. Trimming took 4 bases from V and 10 from J, leaving 18 bases between them.

V is TRBV7-9 and J is TRBJ2-1, with 10 bases aligning to TRBD2. This CDR3 has 15 amino acids. The J segment lost 7 bases and the V segment lost 5 bases, leaving 8 bases of the junction unmatched. Germline V lookup: CDR1 SEHNR, CDR2 FQNEAQ (reference sequence). CDR3 coding DNA: TGTGCCAGCAGCATTCCCGGGACTAGCGCAAATGAGCAGTTCTTC. Translated: CASSIPGTSANEQFF.

This chain joins TRBV15 and TRBJ2-7, with 9 bases that match TRBD1. In germline, CDR1 is LNHNV, CDR2 YYDKDF (reference sequence). V dropped 0 bases and J dropped 6; count of bases not matched to a gene: 6. This CDR3 is 15 amino acids long. The CDR3, as DNA: TGTGCCACCAGCAGAGAGGGGACAGGGTACAGCGAGCAGTACTTC. Translating it yields CATSREGTGYSEQYF.

The V gene is TRBV10-3, the J gene TRBJ2-1; possibly TRBD1 or TRBD2 for D (6 bases each). The CDR3 consists of 16 residues. V was pared by 0 bases and J by 2 bases, with 11 bases between. Germline assignment: CDR1 ENHRY and CDR2 SYGVKD. The CDR3 DNA is TGTGCCATCAGTGAGTCTAGGGGGGCGGCCTACAATGAGCAGTTCTTC. Translated: CAISESRGAAYNEQFF.

This clone was found a few times. The chain is built from TRBV18 and TRBJ2-7, with TRBD2 matching over 7 bases. Losses at the gene ends were 3 bases for V and 2 bases for J; bases not matched to a gene: 4. This CDR3 has 14 amino acids. Looked up from germline, CDR1 is KGHSH and CDR2 is LQKENI. DNA for the CDR3: TGTGCCAGCTCACCGCCTAGCGGAGCCTACGAGCAGTACTTC. Its protein product is CASSPPSGAYEQYF.

This clone has only a few counts. The chain is built from TRBV6-6 and TRBJ1-2, with 7 bases fitting TRBD1. This CDR3 region has 14 residues. CDR1 and CDR2 from the germline V gene are MNHNY and SVGAGI (reference sequence). Trimming removed 5 bases from V and 0 bases from J; junction bases left unmatched: 3. The CDR3 region is CASSRGGTNYGYTF. The DNA of the CDR3 is TGTGCCAGCAGTAGAGGGGGCACTAACTATGGCTACACCTTC.

V is TRBV9 and J is TRBJ1-1; D uncertain. Looked up from germline, CDR1 is SGDLS and CDR2 is YYNGEE. Trimming stripped 3 bases from V and 5 bases from J, with 11 bases between. CDR3 size: 13 residues. CDR3 nucleotide sequence: TGTGCCAGCAGCGACGATGTTCGGACTGAAGCTTTCTTT. Translating it yields CASSDDVRTEAFF.

The CDR3 DNA follows: TGTGCCTGCTTTACTAGCGGGCCTGGGGGTGAGCAGTTCTTC. Encoded protein: CACFTSGPGGEQFF. V is TRBV30 and J is TRBJ2-1; 9 bases match TRBD2. Per germline, CDR1 GTSNPN and CDR2 SVGIG (reference sequence). V dropped 6 bases and J dropped 9; count of bases not matched to a gene: 12. The CDR3 loop spans 14 amino acids.

This clone has only a few counts. The rearrangement uses TRBV10-3 and TRBJ1-2; D call uncertain. Trimming stripped 8 bases from V and 2 bases from J, with 3 bases between. The germline gives CDR1 ENHRY, CDR2 SYGVKD. This CDR3 has 10 amino acids. The CDR3 region is CAIGNYGYTF. In DNA, the CDR3 is TGTGCCATCGGGAACTATGGCTACACCTTC.

This clone was counted between two and nine times. The V and J genes are TRBV4-2 and TRBJ2-3; TRBD2 might be the D (5 bases). V lost 2 bases and J lost 0, with 6 bases in between. This CDR3 region has 14 residues. CDR1 is LGHNA and CDR2 is YNFKEQ in the germline V gene. The DNA of the CDR3 is TGTGCCAGCAGCCAACGGACTAGCACAGATACGCAGTATTTT. It codes for CASSQRTSTDTQYF.